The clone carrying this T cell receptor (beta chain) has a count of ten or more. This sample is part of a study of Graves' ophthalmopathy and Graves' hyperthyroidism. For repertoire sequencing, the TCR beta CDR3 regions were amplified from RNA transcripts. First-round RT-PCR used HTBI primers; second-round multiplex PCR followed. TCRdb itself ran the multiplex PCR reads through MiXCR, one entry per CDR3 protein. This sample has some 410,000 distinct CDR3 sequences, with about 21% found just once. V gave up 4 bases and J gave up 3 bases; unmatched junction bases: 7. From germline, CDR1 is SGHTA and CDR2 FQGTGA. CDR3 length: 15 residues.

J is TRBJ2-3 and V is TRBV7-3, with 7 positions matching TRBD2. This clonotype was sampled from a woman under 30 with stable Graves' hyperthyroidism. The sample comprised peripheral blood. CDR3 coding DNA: TGTGCCAGCAGCTCCCCGGGACTATCTACAGATACGCAGTATTTT. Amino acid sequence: CASSSPGLSTDTQYF.